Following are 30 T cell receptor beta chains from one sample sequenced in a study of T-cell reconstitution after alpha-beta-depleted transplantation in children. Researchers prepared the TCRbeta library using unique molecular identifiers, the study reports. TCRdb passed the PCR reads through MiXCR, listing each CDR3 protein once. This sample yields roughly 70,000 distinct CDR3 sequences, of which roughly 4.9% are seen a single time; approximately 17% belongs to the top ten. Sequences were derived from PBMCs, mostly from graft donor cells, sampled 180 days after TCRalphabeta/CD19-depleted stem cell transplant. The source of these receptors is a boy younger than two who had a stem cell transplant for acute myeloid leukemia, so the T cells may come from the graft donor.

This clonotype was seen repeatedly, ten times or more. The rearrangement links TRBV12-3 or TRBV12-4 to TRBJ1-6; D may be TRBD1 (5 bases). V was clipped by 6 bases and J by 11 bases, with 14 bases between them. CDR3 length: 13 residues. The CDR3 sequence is CASSPDRTAPLHF. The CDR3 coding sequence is TGTGCCAGCAGCCCCGACAGAACGGCACCCCTCCACTTT.

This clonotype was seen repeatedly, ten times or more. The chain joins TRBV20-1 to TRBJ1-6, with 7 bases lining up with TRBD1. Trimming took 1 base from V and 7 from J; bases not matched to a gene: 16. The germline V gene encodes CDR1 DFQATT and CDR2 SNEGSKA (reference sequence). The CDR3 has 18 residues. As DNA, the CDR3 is TGCAGTGCTAGAGTAGCCAGGGGGGTTTTTGCCACCAATTCACCCCTCCACTTT. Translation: CSARVARGVFATNSPLHF.

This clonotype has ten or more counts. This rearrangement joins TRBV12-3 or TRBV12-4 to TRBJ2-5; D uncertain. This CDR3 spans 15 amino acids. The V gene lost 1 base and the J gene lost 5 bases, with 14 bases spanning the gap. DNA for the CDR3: TGTGCCAGCAGTTTAGTATCGGGTCTTGGGGAGACCCAGTACTTC. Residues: CASSLVSGLGETQYF.

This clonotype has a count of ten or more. Here the CDR3 reads CAIRRIAGDYSGELFF. The DNA of the CDR3 is TGTGCCATCAGGAGAATAGCGGGGGACTACTCCGGGGAGCTGTTTTTT. V gene TRBV10-3 combines with J gene TRBJ2-2; TRBD2 matches 9 bases. Germline CDR1 is ENHRY and CDR2 is SYGVKD. Trimming cost V 6 bases and J 6 bases; bases outside gene matches: 11. The CDR3 totals 16 residues.

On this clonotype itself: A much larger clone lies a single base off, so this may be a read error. CDR3 nucleotide sequence: TGTGCCAGCAGCTTGTTGGATAGCAATCAGCCCCAGCATTTT. This sequence encodes CASSLLDSNQPQHF. This chain connects TRBV7-9 to TRBJ1-5, with D unresolved. Deletions cut 3 bases from V and 0 bases from J, with 6 bases between. The CDR3 contains 14 residues. Germline V gene lookup returns CDR1 SEHNR and CDR2 FQNEAQ (reference sequence).

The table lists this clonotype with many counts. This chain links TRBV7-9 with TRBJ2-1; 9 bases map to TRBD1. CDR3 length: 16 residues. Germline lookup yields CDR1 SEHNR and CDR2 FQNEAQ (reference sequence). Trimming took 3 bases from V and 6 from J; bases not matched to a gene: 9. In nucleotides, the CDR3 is TGTGCCAGCAGCTTCTTCGGGACAGGGAGAATCAATGAGCAGTTCTTC. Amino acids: CASSFFGTGRINEQFF.

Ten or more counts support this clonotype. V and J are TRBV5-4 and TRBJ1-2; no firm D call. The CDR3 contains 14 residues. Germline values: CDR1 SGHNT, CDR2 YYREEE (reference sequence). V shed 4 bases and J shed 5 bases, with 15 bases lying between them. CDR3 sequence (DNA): TGTGCCAGCAGCCCTGTGGGAGATCGGTATGGCTACACCTTC. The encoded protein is CASSPVGDRYGYTF.

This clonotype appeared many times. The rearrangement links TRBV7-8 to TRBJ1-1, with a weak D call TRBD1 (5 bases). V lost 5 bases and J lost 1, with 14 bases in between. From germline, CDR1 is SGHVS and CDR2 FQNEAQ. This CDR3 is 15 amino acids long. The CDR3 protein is CASSPSLGRNTEAFF. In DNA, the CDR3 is TGTGCCAGCAGCCCGAGCTTGGGACGGAACACTGAAGCTTTCTTT.

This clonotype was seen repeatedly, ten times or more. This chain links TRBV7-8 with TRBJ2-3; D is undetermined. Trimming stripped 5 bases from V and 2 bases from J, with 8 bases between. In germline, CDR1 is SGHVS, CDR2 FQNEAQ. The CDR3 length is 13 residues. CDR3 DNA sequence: TGTGCCAGCAGCCCGCGAAACACAGATACGCAGTATTTT. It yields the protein CASSPRNTDTQYF. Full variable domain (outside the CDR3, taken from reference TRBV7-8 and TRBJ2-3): GAGVSQSPRYKVAKRGQDVALRCDPISGHVSLFWYQQALGQGPEFLTYFQNEAQLDKSGLPSDRFFAERPEGSVSTLKIQRTQQEDSAVYLCASSPRNTDTQYFGPGTRLTVL.

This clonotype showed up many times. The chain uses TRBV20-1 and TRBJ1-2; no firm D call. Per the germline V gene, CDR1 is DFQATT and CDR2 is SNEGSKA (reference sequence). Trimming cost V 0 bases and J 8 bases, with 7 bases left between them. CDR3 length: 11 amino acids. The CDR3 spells CSARDGRGYTF. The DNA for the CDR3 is TGCAGTGCTAGAGATGGTAGAGGCTACACCTTC.

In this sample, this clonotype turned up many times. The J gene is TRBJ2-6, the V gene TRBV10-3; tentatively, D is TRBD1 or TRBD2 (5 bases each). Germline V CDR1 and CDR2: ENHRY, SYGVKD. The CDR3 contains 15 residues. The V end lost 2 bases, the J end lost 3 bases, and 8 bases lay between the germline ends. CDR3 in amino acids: CAISEGGNGANVLTF. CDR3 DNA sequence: TGTGCCATCAGTGAGGGGGGAAATGGGGCCAACGTCCTGACTTTC.

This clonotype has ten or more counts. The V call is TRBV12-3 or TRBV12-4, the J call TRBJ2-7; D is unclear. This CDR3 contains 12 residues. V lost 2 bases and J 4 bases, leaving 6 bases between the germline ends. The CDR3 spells CASSLLGYEQYF. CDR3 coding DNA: TGTGCCAGCAGTTTATTGGGGTACGAGCAGTACTTC.

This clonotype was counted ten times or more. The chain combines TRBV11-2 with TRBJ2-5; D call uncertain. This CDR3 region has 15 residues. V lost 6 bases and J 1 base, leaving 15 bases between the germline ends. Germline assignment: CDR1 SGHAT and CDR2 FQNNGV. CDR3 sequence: CASRALGHSQETQYF. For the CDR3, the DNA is TGTGCCAGCAGGGCCCTAGGCCATTCCCAAGAGACCCAGTACTTC.

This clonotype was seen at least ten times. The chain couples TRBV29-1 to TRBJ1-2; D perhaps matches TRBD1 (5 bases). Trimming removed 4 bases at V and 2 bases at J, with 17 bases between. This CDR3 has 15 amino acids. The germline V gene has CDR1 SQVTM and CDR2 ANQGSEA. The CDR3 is CSVGGLGPTNYGYTF. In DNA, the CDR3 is TGCAGCGTTGGAGGGTTGGGGCCAACCAACTATGGCTACACCTTC.

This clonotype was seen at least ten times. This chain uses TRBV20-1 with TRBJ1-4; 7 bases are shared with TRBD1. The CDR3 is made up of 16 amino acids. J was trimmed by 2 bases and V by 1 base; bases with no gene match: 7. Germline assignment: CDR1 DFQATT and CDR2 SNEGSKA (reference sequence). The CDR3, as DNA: TGCAGTGCTAGAGGCCGGTACAGGGGTACTAATGAAAAACTGTTTTTT. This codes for CSARGRYRGTNEKLFF.

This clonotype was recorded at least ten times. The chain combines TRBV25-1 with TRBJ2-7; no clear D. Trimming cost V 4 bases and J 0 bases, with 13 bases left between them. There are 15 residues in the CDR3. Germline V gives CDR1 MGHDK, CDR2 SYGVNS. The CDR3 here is CASSGYPKASYEQYF. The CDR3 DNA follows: TGTGCCAGCAGTGGATACCCGAAGGCCTCCTACGAGCAGTACTTC.

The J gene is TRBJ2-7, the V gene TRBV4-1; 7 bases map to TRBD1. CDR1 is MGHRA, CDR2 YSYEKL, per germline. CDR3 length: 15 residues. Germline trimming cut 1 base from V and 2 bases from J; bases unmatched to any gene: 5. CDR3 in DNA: TGCGCCAGCAGCCAAGCCCCGACAGGGACCTACGAGCAGTACGTC. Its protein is CASSQAPTGTYEQYV.

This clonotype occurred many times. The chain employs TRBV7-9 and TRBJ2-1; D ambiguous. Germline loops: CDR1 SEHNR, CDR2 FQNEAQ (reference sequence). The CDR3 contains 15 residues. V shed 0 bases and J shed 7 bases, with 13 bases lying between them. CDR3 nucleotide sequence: TGTGCCAGCAGCTTAGCGGGATCTCTACGGAATGAGCAGTTCTTC. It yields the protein CASSLAGSLRNEQFF.

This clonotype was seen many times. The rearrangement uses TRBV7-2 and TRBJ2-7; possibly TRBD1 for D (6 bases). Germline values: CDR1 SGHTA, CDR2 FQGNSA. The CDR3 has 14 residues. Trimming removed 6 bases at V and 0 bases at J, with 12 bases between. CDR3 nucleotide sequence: TGTGCCAGCAGGTGGACAGCCTCCTCCTACGAGCAGTACTTC. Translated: CASRWTASSYEQYF.

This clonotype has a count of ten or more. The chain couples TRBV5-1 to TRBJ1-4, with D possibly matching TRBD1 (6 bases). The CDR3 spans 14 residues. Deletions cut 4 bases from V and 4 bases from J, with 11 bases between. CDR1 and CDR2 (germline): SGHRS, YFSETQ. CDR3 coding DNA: TGCGCCAGCAGCACAGACAGGCTTAATGAAAAACTGTTTTTT. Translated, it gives CASSTDRLNEKLFF.

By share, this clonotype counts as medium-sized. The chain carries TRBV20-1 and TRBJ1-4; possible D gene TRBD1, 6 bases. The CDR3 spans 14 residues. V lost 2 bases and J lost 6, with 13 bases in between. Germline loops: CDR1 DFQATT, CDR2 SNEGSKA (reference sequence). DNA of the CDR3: TGCAGTGCTAGAAGACCCGGGGGCGATGAAAAACTGTTTTTT. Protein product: CSARRPGGDEKLFF.

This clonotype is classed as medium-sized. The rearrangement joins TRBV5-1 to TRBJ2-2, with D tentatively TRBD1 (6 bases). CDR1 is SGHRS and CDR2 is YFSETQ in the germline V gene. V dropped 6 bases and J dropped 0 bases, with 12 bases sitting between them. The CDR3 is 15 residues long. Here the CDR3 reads CASTPKGANTGELFF. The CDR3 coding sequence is TGCGCCAGCACCCCTAAGGGGGCGAACACCGGGGAGCTGTTTTTT.

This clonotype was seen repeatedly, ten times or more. The DNA for the CDR3 is TGCGCCAGCAGCCTAGGACTAGGAGAGACCCAGTACTTC. This translates into CASSLGLGETQYF. J is TRBJ2-5 and V is TRBV5-1; 7 bases are a match to TRBD2. The CDR3 runs to 13 residues. Germline V gene lookup returns CDR1 SGHRS and CDR2 YFSETQ. V was clipped by 4 bases and J by 4 bases; unmatched bases: 4.

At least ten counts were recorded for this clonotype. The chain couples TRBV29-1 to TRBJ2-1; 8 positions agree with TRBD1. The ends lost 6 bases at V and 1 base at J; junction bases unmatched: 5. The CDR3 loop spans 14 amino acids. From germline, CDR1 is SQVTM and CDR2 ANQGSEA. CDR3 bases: TGCAGCGTAGGACAGGGTATGTCCTACAATGAGCAGTTCTTC. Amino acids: CSVGQGMSYNEQFF.

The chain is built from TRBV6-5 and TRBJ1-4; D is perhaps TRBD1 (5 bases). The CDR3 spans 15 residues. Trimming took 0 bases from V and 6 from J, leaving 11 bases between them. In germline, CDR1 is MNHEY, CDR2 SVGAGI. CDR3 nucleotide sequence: TGTGCCAGCAGTTACTCAGGCAGGGCCCATGAAAAACTGTTTTTT. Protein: CASSYSGRAHEKLFF.

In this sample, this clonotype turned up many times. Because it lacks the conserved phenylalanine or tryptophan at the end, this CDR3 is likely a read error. Here the CDR3 reads CASSPGRQGYGYTS. Here the CDR3 DNA reads TGCGCCAGCAGCCCCGGGCGACAGGGATATGGCTACACCTCC. This chain links TRBV4-1 with TRBJ1-2; 7 bases are shared with TRBD1. This CDR3 contains 14 residues. V shed 4 bases, J shed 5 bases, and the junction held 7 bases outside the gene matches. From germline, CDR1 is MGHRA and CDR2 YSYEKL.

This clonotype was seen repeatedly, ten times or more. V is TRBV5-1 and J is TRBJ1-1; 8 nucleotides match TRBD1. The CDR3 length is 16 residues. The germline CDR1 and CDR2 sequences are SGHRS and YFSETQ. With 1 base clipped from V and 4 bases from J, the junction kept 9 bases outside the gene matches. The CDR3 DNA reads TGCGCCAGCAGCTTGTTGGCAGGGGGCAGGAGCACTGAAGCTTTCTTT. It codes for CASSLLAGGRSTEAFF. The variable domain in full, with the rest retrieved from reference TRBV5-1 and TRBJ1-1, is KAGVTQTPRYLIKTRGQQVTLSCSPISGHRSVSWYQQTPGQGLQFLFEYFSETQRNKGNFPGRFSGRQFSNSRSEMNVSTLELGDSALYLCASSLLAGGRSTEAFFGQGTRLTVV.

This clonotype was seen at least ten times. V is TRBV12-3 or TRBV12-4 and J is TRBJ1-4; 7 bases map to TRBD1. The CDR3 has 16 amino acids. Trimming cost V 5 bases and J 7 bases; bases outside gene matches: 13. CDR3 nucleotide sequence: TGTGCCAGCAGTCCCAGACAGGGTATACGAGGTGAAAAACTGTTTTTT. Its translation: CASSPRQGIRGEKLFF.

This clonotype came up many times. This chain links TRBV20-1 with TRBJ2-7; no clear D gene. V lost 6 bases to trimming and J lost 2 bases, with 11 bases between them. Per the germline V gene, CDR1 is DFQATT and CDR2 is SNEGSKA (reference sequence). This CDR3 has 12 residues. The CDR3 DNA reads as TGCAGTGCCCTCCTTTCAGCCTACGAGCAGTACTTC. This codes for CSALLSAYEQYF.

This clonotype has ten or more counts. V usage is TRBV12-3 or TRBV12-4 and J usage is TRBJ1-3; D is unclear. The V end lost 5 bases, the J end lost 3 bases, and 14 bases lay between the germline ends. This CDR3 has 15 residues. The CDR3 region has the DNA TGTGCCAGCAGTCTTCCCGTGCCCTTTGGAAACACCATATATTTT. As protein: CASSLPVPFGNTIYF.